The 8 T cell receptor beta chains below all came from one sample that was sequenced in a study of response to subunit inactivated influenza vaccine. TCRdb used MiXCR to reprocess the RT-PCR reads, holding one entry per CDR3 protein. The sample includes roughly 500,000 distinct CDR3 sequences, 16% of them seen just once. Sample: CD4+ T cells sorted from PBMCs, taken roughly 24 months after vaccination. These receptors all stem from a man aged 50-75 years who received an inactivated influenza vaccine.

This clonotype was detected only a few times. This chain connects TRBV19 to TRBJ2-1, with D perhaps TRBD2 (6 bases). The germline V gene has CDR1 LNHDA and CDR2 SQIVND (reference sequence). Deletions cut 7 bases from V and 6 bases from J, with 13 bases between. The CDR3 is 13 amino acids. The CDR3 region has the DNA TGTGCCAGTACCGTGCGGGGCCGCAATGAGCAGTTCTTC. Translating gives CASTVRGRNEQFF. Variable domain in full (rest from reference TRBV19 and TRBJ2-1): DGGITQSPKYLFRKEGQNVTLSCEQNLNHDAMYWYRQDPGQGLRLIYYSQIVNDFQKGDIAEGYSVSREKKESFPLTVTSAQKNPTAFYLCASTVRGRNEQFFGPGTRLTVL.

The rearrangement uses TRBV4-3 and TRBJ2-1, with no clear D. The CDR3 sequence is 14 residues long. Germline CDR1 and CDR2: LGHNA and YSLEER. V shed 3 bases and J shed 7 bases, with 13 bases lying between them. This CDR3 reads CASSHPEASNEQFF. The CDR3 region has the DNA TGCGCCAGCAGCCACCCCGAAGCATCGAATGAGCAGTTCTTC.

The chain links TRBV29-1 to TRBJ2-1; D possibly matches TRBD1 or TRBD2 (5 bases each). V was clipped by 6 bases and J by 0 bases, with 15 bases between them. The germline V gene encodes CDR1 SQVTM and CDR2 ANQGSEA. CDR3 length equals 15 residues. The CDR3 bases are TGCAGCGTGTCTGTCGGGGCTAACTCCTACAATGAGCAGTTCTTC. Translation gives CSVSVGANSYNEQFF.

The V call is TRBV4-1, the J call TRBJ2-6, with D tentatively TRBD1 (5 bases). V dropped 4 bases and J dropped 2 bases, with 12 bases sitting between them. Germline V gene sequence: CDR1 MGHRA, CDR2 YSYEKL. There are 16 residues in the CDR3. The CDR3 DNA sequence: TGCGCCAGCAGCCCCCGAGGCAGGGCTGGGGCCAACGTCCTGACTTTC. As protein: CASSPRGRAGANVLTF.

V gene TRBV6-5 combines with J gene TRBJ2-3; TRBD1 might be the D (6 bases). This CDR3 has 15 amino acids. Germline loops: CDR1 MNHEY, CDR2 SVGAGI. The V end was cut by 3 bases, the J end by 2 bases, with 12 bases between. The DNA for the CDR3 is TGTGCCAGCAGTTATAGGGCAGGGGACACAGATACGCAGTATTTT. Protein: CASSYRAGDTDTQYF.

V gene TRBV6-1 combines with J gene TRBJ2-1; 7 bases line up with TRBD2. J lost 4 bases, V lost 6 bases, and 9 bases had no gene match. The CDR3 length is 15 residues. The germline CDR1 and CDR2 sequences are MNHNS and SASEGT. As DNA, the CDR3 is TGTGCCAGCAGGGACCTAGCGGTCAGGTACAATGAGCAGTTCTTC. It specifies CASRDLAVRYNEQFF.

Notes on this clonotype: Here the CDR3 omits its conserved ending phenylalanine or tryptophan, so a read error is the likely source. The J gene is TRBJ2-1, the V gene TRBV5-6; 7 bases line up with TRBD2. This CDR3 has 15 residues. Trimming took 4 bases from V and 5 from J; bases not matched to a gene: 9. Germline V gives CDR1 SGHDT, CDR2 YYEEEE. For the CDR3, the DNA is TGTGCCAGCAGCCCAGCGGGACGATCGAACAATGAGCAGTTCTCC. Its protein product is CASSPAGRSNNEQFS.

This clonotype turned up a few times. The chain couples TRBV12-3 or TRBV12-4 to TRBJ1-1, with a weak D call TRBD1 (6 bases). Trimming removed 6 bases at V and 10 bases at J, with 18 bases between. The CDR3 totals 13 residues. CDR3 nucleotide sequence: TGTGCCAGCAGCTATATCAAGGACAGTCGAGCTTTCTTT. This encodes CASSYIKDSRAFF.